The present TCR beta chain was sequenced within a study of T cell responses to AZD1222 COVID-19 vaccine. Across the study: Pooled samples include second doses given at about 4 or 12 weeks.

V shed 4 bases and J 10 bases; nucleotides not matched to a gene: 8. CDR3 length equals 13 residues. The germline CDR1 and CDR2 sequences are SGHNT and YYREEE (reference sequence). The method was immunoSEQ multiplex PCR; TCRdb's version includes in-frame clones alone and lacks a portion of them. The data contain 72,000 or so clones, roughly nine tenths of them seen just once; the ten biggest clones take up 4% to 5%. The rearrangement uses TRBV5-4 and TRBJ1-1; 9 positions agree with TRBD1. The receptor comes from an adult in good health. The sample consisted of peripheral blood, taken on day 0 of AZD1222 vaccination. The CDR3 loop is CASSHTGGVGAFF. Here the CDR3 DNA reads TGTGCCAGCAGCCATACAGGGGGCGTAGGAGCTTTCTTT.